Listed below are T cell receptor beta chains from one sample, sequenced in a study of Ad26.COV2.S vaccination and SARS-CoV-2 variants. The method was immunoSEQ multiplex PCR; TCRdb's version includes in-frame clones alone and lacks a portion of them. The table includes about 390,000 clones, approximately 86% detected once. The sequenced sample was peripheral blood, obtained in a trial of Ad26.COV2.S vaccine versus placebo. These receptors were obtained from a person between 18 and 59 years old who received the Ad26.COV2.S COVID-19 vaccine or a placebo. The CDR3 runs from the conserved cysteine through the conserved F or W. D genes are given only for firm matches. Not all rows give a size; the values are once, few, many and, for expanded clones, a class.

CDR3 length,J gene,D gene,V gene,clone size,CDR3 protein,CDR3 DNA
14,TRBJ2-2,NA,TRBV18,NA,CASSTSDRSGELFF,TGTGCCAGCTCAACGTCCGACAGATCCGGGGAGCTGTTTTTT
16,TRBJ2-3,TRBD2,TRBV7-2,NA,CASVDLPPPGGDTQYF,TGTGCCAGCGTTGACCTCCCTCCCCCGGGGGGAGATACGCAGTATTTT
14,TRBJ1-4,NA,TRBV19,NA,CASRNGQKNEKLFF,TGTGCCAGTCGCAACGGGCAGAAGAATGAAAAACTGTTTTTT
14,TRBJ1-1,NA,TRBV4-1,NA,CASSQDPQNTEAFF,TGCGCCAGCAGCCAAGATCCACAGAACACTGAAGCTTTCTTT
16,TRBJ2-3,TRBD2,TRBV6-6,NA,CASSSHLAGSTDTQYF,TGTGCCAGCAGTTCCCACCTAGCGGGGAGCACAGATACGCAGTATTTT
11,TRBJ2-1,NA,TRBV12-3/TRBV12-4,NA,CASRTNNEQFF,TGTGCCAGCAGGACCAACAATGAGCAGTTCTTC
15,TRBJ1-2,NA,TRBV19,NA,CASSIEGASVYGYTF,TGTGCCAGTAGTATAGAAGGGGCCTCAGTCTATGGCTACACCTTC
14,TRBJ1-3,NA,TRBV6-5,NA,CASSGQTSGNTIYF,TGTGCCAGCTCGGGGCAGACCTCTGGAAACACCATATATTTT
14,TRBJ2-1,NA,TRBV7-9,NA,CASSQAHGYNEQFF,TGTGCCAGCAGCCAAGCCCACGGATACAATGAGCAGTTCTTC
16,TRBJ1-1,NA,TRBV19,NA,CASSITPFGRGSEAFF,TGTGCCAGTAGTATTACCCCTTTCGGCAGGGGCTCTGAAGCTTTCTTT
15,TRBJ2-7,TRBD1,TRBV28,NA,CASNNVGTGTYEQYF,TGTGCCAGCAACAACGTCGGGACAGGGACCTACGAGCAGTACTTC
16,TRBJ1-1,NA,TRBV3-1/TRBV3-2,NA,CASSQERGIGVTEAFF,TGTGCCAGCAGCCAAGAACGCGGGATTGGAGTGACTGAAGCTTTCTTT
15,TRBJ1-2,NA,TRBV19,NA,CASSSRGDYGGGYTF,TGTGCCAGTAGTTCGAGGGGCGATTACGGCGGGGGCTACACCTTC
16,TRBJ1-4,TRBD1,TRBV7-9,NA,CASSLGTGSGGEKLFF,TGTGCCAGCAGCTTGGGGACAGGGTCTGGCGGTGAAAAACTGTTTTTT
15,TRBJ1-1,TRBD1,TRBV6-5,NA,CASSGQGVLYTEAFF,TGTGCCAGCAGCGGACAGGGGGTGTTATACACTGAAGCTTTCTTT
11,TRBJ2-2,NA,TRBV3-1/TRBV3-2,NA,CASSLTGELFF,TGTGCCAGCAGCCTTACCGGGGAGCTGTTTTTT
13,TRBJ1-2,NA,TRBV10-1,once,CASSPAGYDSYTF,TGCGCCAGCAGTCCCGCCGGGTACGATAGCTACACCTTC
15,TRBJ1-5,NA,TRBV18,NA,CASSPREGVGQPQHF,TGTGCCAGCTCACCGAGGGAGGGAGTGGGCCAGCCCCAGCATTTT
14,TRBJ1-1,NA,TRBV2,NA,CASSGGQGNPEAFF,TGTGCCAGCAGTGGGGGGCAGGGTAACCCTGAAGCTTTCTTT
15,TRBJ1-1,TRBD1,TRBV11-2,NA,CASSFRGPMNTEAFF,TGTGCCAGCAGCTTCAGGGGGCCCATGAACACTGAAGCTTTCTTT
15,TRBJ2-2,TRBD1,TRBV5-1,NA,CASSLNRGGTGELFF,TGCGCCAGCAGCTTGAACAGGGGCGGAACCGGGGAGCTGTTTTTT
15,TRBJ2-7,NA,TRBV4-2,NA,CASSQGVLGRGEQYF,TGTGCCAGCAGCCAAGGCGTCCTGGGGCGAGGCGAGCAGTACTTC
12,TRBJ2-7,NA,TRBV5-1,NA,CASSLYGYEQYF,TGCGCCAGCAGCTTGTATGGCTACGAGCAGTACTTC
12,TRBJ1-2,NA,TRBV28,once,CASRDGTQGYTF,TGTGCCAGCAGGGACGGGACCCAAGGCTACACCTTC
12,TRBJ2-1,NA,TRBV15,NA,CATSRGYNEQFF,TGTGCCACCAGCAGAGGCTACAATGAGCAGTTCTTC
13,TRBJ2-3,NA,TRBV12-3/TRBV12-4,NA,CASSFGGPDTQYF,TGTGCCAGCAGTTTCGGGGGTCCAGATACGCAGTATTTT
14,TRBJ2-2,NA,TRBV27,many,CASSLREATGELFF,TGTGCCAGCAGTTTACGCGAAGCGACCGGGGAGCTGTTTTTT
14,TRBJ1-1,NA,TRBV6-4,NA,CASSPSGGVTEAFF,TGTGCCAGCAGCCCCTCGGGGGGGGTCACTGAAGCTTTCTTT
13,TRBJ2-2,NA,TRBV5-1,NA,CASRLGPNGELFF,TGCGCCAGCAGGTTGGGCCCAAACGGGGAGCTGTTTTTT
19,TRBJ2-3,NA,TRBV7-9,NA,CASSPGGRSAGALTDTQYF,TGTGCCAGCAGCCCCGGCGGGCGCTCGGCGGGGGCGCTCACAGATACGCAGTATTTT
12,TRBJ1-4,NA,TRBV4-1,NA,CASSPLGEKLFF,TGCGCCAGCAGCCCACTGGGGGAAAAACTGTTTTTT
17,TRBJ1-5,TRBD1,TRBV6-6,NA,CASSHAPSTGRNQPQHF,TGTGCCAGCAGTCACGCCCCCTCGACAGGGCGCAATCAGCCCCAGCATTTT
15,TRBJ2-1,NA,TRBV10-3,NA,CAISEPRGHHNEQFF,TGTGCCATCAGTGAGCCCCGAGGGCATCACAATGAGCAGTTCTTC
16,TRBJ2-7,NA,TRBV4-1,NA,CASSPLYGSGGIEQYF,TGCGCCAGCAGCCCCCTTTATGGATCCGGGGGCATCGAGCAGTACTTC
13,TRBJ2-1,TRBD1,TRBV7-2,NA,CASSNTGGDEQFF,TGTGCCAGCAGCAATACAGGGGGCGATGAGCAGTTCTTC
17,TRBJ2-1,TRBD1,TRBV18,NA,CASSPLNAGQDGGEQFF,TGTGCCAGCTCACCACTGAATGCGGGACAGGATGGGGGTGAGCAGTTCTTC
13,TRBJ2-1,NA,TRBV7-9,once,CASSFFGGNEQFF,TGTGCCAGCAGCTTTTTCGGGGGCAATGAGCAGTTCTTC
13,TRBJ1-1,TRBD1,TRBV27,NA,CASRTGFNTEAFF,TGTGCCAGCAGGACAGGGTTTAACACTGAAGCTTTCTTT
10,TRBJ2-7,NA,TRBV2,NA,CASTGIEQYF,TGTGCCAGCACAGGGATCGAGCAGTACTTC
13,TRBJ1-2,NA,TRBV3-1/TRBV3-2,once,CASSQGGREGYTF,TGTGCCAGCAGCCAAGGGGGTAGGGAGGGCTACACCTTC
16,TRBJ2-1,TRBD2,TRBV10-3,NA,CATSPSGGASGNEQFF,TGTGCCACCTCACCTAGCGGGGGGGCCTCGGGCAATGAGCAGTTCTTC
13,TRBJ1-1,NA,TRBV10-3,NA,CATTTWGRTEAFF,TGTGCCACCACGACATGGGGGCGGACTGAAGCTTTCTTT
15,TRBJ1-6,NA,TRBV27,NA,CASSYASQWNSPLHF,TGTGCCAGCAGTTACGCCTCCCAATGGAATTCACCCCTCCACTTT
14,TRBJ2-2,NA,TRBV5-4,NA,CASSLLARDGELFF,TGTGCCAGCAGCTTGTTGGCCCGCGACGGGGAGCTGTTTTTT
13,TRBJ2-1,NA,TRBV7-9,NA,CAVPGRLYNEQFF,TGTGCAGTGCCGGGACGGTTATACAATGAGCAGTTCTTC
16,TRBJ1-4,NA,TRBV5-1,NA,CASSLVGRSTNEKLFF,TGCGCCAGCAGCTTGGTCGGGCGGTCAACTAATGAAAAACTGTTTTTT
13,TRBJ1-1,NA,TRBV6-1,NA,CASSEVGGVRAFF,TGTGCCAGCAGTGAAGTGGGGGGGGTTAGAGCTTTCTTT